This paragraph covers one T cell receptor (beta chain) sequence. The source of the sample is a study of blood T cell repertoires in COVID-19. Study summary: From T cells, B-cell-depleted T cells, or PBMCs came the material, which was cDNA or gDNA.

Data came from immunoSEQ multiplex PCR; TCRdb stores just in-frame clones and leaves some out. The table has about 150,000 clones, roughly 90% seen once. V lost 7 bases, J lost 1 base, and 10 bases stayed unmatched. In germline, CDR1 is MNHEY, CDR2 SMNVEV (reference sequence). The CDR3 has 16 amino acids. The specimen sequenced was PBMCs or T cells enriched from blood (not recorded which). The receptor was isolated from a woman aged 25 to 45 with acute COVID-19. The chain employs TRBV27 and TRBJ2-3; 8 bases line up with TRBD2. The CDR3 region is CASTLSGSWGTDTQYF. The CDR3 DNA follows: TGTGCCAGCACTCTGAGCGGGAGCTGGGGCACAGATACGCAGTATTTT.